The clone carrying this TCR beta chain was found a few times. This CDR3 has 14 residues. Trimming shortened V by 4 bases and J by 3 bases, and 12 bases separated the two germline ends. Germline lookup yields CDR1 LNHNV and CDR2 YYDKDF (reference sequence). This sample was included in a study of cytomegalovirus exposure and HLA in healthy donors. With 60 Vbeta and 13 Jbeta primers, the PCR was carried out. The assay was immunoSEQ multiplex PCR, and TCRdb's table has in-frame clones only and misses some. Seen here are 110,000 to 150,000 clones, 75% to 90% observed once, and the top ten hold 1.2%. Sequencing was carried out using PBMCs. This TCR was recovered from a female donor in good health and CMV-seronegative. This chain joins TRBV15 and TRBJ1-1, with D possibly matching TRBD1 (6 bases). The CDR3 coding sequence is TGTGCCACCAGCAAACAGGGAATGGACACTGAAGCTTTCTTT. Protein product: CATSKQGMDTEAFF. Full variable domain (missing parts from reference TRBV15 and TRBJ1-1): DAMVIQNPRYQVTQFGKPVTLSCSQTLNHNVMYWYQQKSSQAPKLLFHYYDKDFNNEADTPDNFQSRRPNTSFCFLDIRSPGLGDTAMYLCATSKQGMDTEAFFGQGTRLTVV.